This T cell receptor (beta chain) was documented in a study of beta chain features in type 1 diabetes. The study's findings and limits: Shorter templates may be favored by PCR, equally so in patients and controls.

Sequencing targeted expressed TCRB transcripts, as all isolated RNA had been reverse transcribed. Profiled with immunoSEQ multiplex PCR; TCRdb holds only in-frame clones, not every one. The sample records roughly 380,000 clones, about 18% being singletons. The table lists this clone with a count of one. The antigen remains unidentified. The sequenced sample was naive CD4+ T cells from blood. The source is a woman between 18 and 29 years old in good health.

CDR3 nucleotide sequence: TGTGCCAGCAGCGTTCGCGGCGGGGAGCTGTTTTTT. Translating gives CASSVRGGELFF. This chain uses TRBV9 with TRBJ2-2; D not certain. The V gene's germline CDR1 is SGDLS and CDR2 YYNGEE. The V end lost 2 bases, the J end lost 7 bases, and 6 bases lay between the germline ends. The CDR3 sequence is 12 residues long.